This T cell receptor beta chain was documented in a study of cytomegalovirus exposure and HLA in healthy donors. Study-level information: Early released data had 65 million to 100 million unique TCRs, all coming from HLA-typed donors.

As concerns this clone: As yet, its antigen is unknown.

From germline, CDR1 is LNHDA and CDR2 SQIVND (reference sequence). J lost 5 bases, V lost 5 bases, and 5 bases had no gene match. The CDR3 is 14 amino acids. It was with 60 Vbeta and 13 Jbeta primers that the PCR ran. Sequencing used immunoSEQ multiplex PCR; TCRdb keeps in-frame clones, though not all of them. This sample carries more than 110,000 clones, 60% to 85% of them seen once, and the ten largest clones take about 1%. Findings and limits, study-wide: It was shown in a later analysis that HLA-associated TCR beta chains were more clonally expanded than other, equally common chains.

J is TRBJ1-4 and V is TRBV19, with TRBD1 matching 7 bases. Sequences were obtained from PBMCs. The sequence came from a man aged 18 to 30 in good health and CMV-seronegative. CDR3 sequence (DNA): TGTGCCAGTAGTTATAGGGGGCTAAATGAAAAACTGTTTTTT. Protein: CASSYRGLNEKLFF. Together with reference TRBV19 and TRBJ1-4, the CDR3 gives the full variable domain: DGGITQSPKYLFRKEGQNVTLSCEQNLNHDAMYWYRQDPGQGLRLIYYSQIVNDFQKGDIAEGYSVSREKKESFPLTVTSAQKNPTAFYLCASSYRGLNEKLFFGSGTQLSVL.